Listed below are T cell receptor beta chains from one sample, sequenced in a study of CD8 T cells in ankylosing spondylitis. TCRdb ran MiXCR on the 5' RACE reads and lists one entry per CDR3 protein. The sample includes more than 650,000 distinct CDR3 sequences, 12% of them seen just once. The sequencing sample was made of blood, either unsorted or a sorted T cell fraction (not recorded which). The receptor source for this set is a male donor with ankylosing spondylitis. CDR3s include the opening cysteine and the closing phenylalanine or tryptophan. Fields, in order: V gene, J gene, D gene, clone size, CDR3 DNA, CDR3 protein. D genes are given only for firm matches. Where a row states a size, it is once, few, many or the class of an expanded clone; other rows omit it.

TRBV7-8,TRBJ1-2,.,.,TGTGCCAGCAGCTTATCGGGCCAATGGGGCTATGGCTACACCTTC,CASSLSGQWGYGYTF
TRBV6-2/TRBV6-3,TRBJ2-3,.,few,TGTGCCAGCAACCTGGGACCGACTCATACGCAGTATTTT,CASNLGPTHTQYF
TRBV7-8,TRBJ2-5,.,many,TGTGCCAGCAGCCCAGAGTGGGCAATAATGGAGACCCAGTACTTC,CASSPEWAIMETQYF
TRBV20-1,TRBJ2-1,.,.,TGCAGTGTTAAAAGCGGTACCTACAATGAGCAGTTCTTC,CSVKSGTYNEQFF
TRBV7-2,TRBJ2-5,.,many,TGTGCCAGCAGCTTTCGGACGCAAGAGACCCAGTACTTC,CASSFRTQETQYF
TRBV18,TRBJ2-7,.,.,TGTGCCAGCTCTTCTATCGGGGACGAGCAGTACTTC,CASSSIGDEQYF
TRBV5-1,TRBJ2-5,TRBD1,few,TGCGCCAGCAGCGGAACAGGGGGCGCGGAGACCCAGTACTTC,CASSGTGGAETQYF
TRBV7-8,TRBJ2-7,TRBD1,many,TGTGCCAGCAGCGCCCGGACAGGATACGAGCAGTACTTC,CASSARTGYEQYF
TRBV20-1,TRBJ2-7,.,.,TGCAGTGCTAGATGGCGATCTCCCGGCGAGCAGTACTTC,CSARWRSPGEQYF
TRBV6-1,TRBJ2-3,.,.,TGTGCCAGCAGTCGATGGGCTTCTGGGACAGATACGCAGTATTTT,CASSRWASGTDTQYF
TRBV6-6,TRBJ2-7,TRBD1,.,TGTGCCAGCAGTTCGGGACAGCTGCCGTACTTC,CASSSGQLPYF
TRBV29-1,TRBJ2-2,TRBD2,many,TGCAGAGAAGCCCGGGGGGTTCCTAACACCGGGGAGCTGTTTTTT,CREARGVPNTGELFF
TRBV7-2,TRBJ2-7,TRBD1,few,TGTGCCAGCAGCTTAAGACCTCCGGGACAGGGGGCCAACGAGCAGTACTTC,CASSLRPPGQGANEQYF
TRBV20-1,TRBJ2-3,TRBD2,.,TGCAGTGCTATGGGACTAGCGGGGCCCGCAGATACGCAGTATTTT,CSAMGLAGPADTQYF
TRBV5-1,TRBJ1-4,TRBD1,many,TGCGCCAGCAGCTTGCAAGGTCCTGGACAGGGAAACGAAAAACTGTTTTTT,CASSLQGPGQGNEKLFF
TRBV4-2,TRBJ2-1,.,few,TGTGCCAGCAGCCAAGAAGCCTCGCGGAGCTCCTACAATGAGCAGTTCTTC,CASSQEASRSSYNEQFF
TRBV6-1,TRBJ1-2,.,.,TGTGCCAGCGAGAAGTGGGGCCGGTATGGCTACACCTTC,CASEKWGRYGYTF
TRBV6-2/TRBV6-3,TRBJ1-1,.,few,TGTGCCAGCAGTTACTCGGAGACTGAAGCTTTCTTT,CASSYSETEAFF
TRBV28,TRBJ2-7,TRBD2,few,TGTGCCAGCAGTCCCACTAGCGGGCACTCCTACGAGCAGTACTTC,CASSPTSGHSYEQYF
TRBV7-2,TRBJ2-7,.,many,TGTGCCAGCAGCATCTACCCAGGGGCCGAGCAGTACTTC,CASSIYPGAEQYF
TRBV20-1,TRBJ2-7,.,few,TGCAGTGCTACTCCGGACGATTCCTACGAGCAGTACTTC,CSATPDDSYEQYF
TRBV4-3,TRBJ2-3,.,many,TGCGCCAGCAGCCAAGATATCAGCGGGAGCACAGATACGCAGTATTTT,CASSQDISGSTDTQYF
TRBV5-1,TRBJ1-2,.,.,TGCGCCAGCAGCTTCTTTGAAGACGGAGGCTACACCTTC,CASSFFEDGGYTF
TRBV20-1,TRBJ1-1,.,few,TGCAGTGCTAGAGATCGTGGATACAGGCAAGAAGCTTTCTTT,CSARDRGYRQEAFF
TRBV6-1,TRBJ2-1,TRBD2,few,TGTGCCAGCACCCGGAGCGGGGACCTAGGCAATGAGCAGTTCTTC,CASTRSGDLGNEQFF
TRBV29-1,TRBJ1-1,.,.,TGCAGCGTTGAACAACAGCTTAACACTGAAGCTTTCTTT,CSVEQQLNTEAFF
TRBV6-4,TRBJ2-7,.,few,TGTGCCAGCAGACCCGACCGACTTTCCTACGAGCAGTACTTC,CASRPDRLSYEQYF
TRBV19,TRBJ2-7,TRBD2,few,TGTGCCAGTAGTGTGATGGCGGGGGTCTCCTACGAGCAGTACTTC,CASSVMAGVSYEQYF
TRBV20-1,TRBJ2-3,TRBD1,few,TGCAGTGCTAGAGGGATGGGACAGGGTGTTACGCAGTATTTT,CSARGMGQGVTQYF
TRBV7-2,TRBJ2-3,.,few,TGTGCCAGCAGCTTAGATGATTGGGCGCAGTATTTT,CASSLDDWAQYF
TRBV5-1,TRBJ2-5,TRBD1,.,TGCGCCAGCAGCTTCTGGGACAGGGTTGATGAGACCCAGTACTTC,CASSFWDRVDETQYF
TRBV29-1,TRBJ1-2,TRBD1,many,TGCAGCGTTCCTGACAGGGCGGGTCGAGGCTACACCTTC,CSVPDRAGRGYTF
TRBV7-9,TRBJ1-2,.,many,TGTGCCAGCAGCTTCACAGGGTTTGGCTACACCTTC,CASSFTGFGYTF
TRBV5-6,TRBJ2-6,.,.,TGTGCCAGCAGCTTGTCCTCAGGAGACAGAGGGGCCAACGTCCTGACTTTC,CASSLSSGDRGANVLTF
TRBV5-1,TRBJ2-2,.,few,TGCGCCAGTAAGATGAACACCGGGGAGCTGTTTTTT,CASKMNTGELFF
TRBV20-1,TRBJ1-1,TRBD1,.,TGCAGTGCTTGCCAGGGGGCAACTGAAGCTTTCTTT,CSACQGATEAFF
TRBV9,TRBJ2-2,.,.,TGTGCCAGCAGGACGGACCAGAACACCGGGGAGCTGTTTTTT,CASRTDQNTGELFF
TRBV5-5,TRBJ1-2,TRBD1,.,TGTGCCAGCAGCCCCGGGACAGGAGACTATGGCTACATCTTC,CASSPGTGDYGYIF
TRBV12-3/TRBV12-4,TRBJ1-2,.,many,TGTGCCAGCAGTTATGGTTCAGCGATGACTAACTATGGCTACACCTTC,CASSYGSAMTNYGYTF
TRBV5-6,TRBJ1-1,TRBD1,few,TGTGCCAGCCTCGCTACAGGGGCCCTCGGGTCGGCTGAAGCTTTCTTT,CASLATGALGSAEAFF
TRBV27,TRBJ2-7,TRBD2,few,TGTGCCAGCAGTTTGTTGGGGGAGGGCCCTTCCTACGAGCAGTACTTC,CASSLLGEGPSYEQYF
TRBV5-1,TRBJ2-1,TRBD2,few,TGCGCCAGCTTGCTAGCGGGAGGAGACAATGAGCAGTTCTTC,CASLLAGGDNEQFF
TRBV4-2,TRBJ2-7,.,few,TGTGCCAGCAGCCACCTCCCAGGACCCTACGAGCAGTACTTC,CASSHLPGPYEQYF
TRBV7-3,TRBJ1-2,.,few,TGTGCCAGCAGCTTATTCTCAGGGGATGGCTACACCTTC,CASSLFSGDGYTF
TRBV6-2/TRBV6-3,TRBJ1-5,.,many,TGTGCCAGCAGTTGGGCGGGGAGTCAGCCCCAGCATTTT,CASSWAGSQPQHF
TRBV6-5,TRBJ2-5,.,.,TGTGCCAGCAGTTACAGGGGCTACCAAGAGACCCAGTACTTC,CASSYRGYQETQYF
TRBV5-1,TRBJ2-7,TRBD1,many,TGCGCCAGCAGCTCGGGGACAGGGGGCGAGCAGTACTTC,CASSSGTGGEQYF
TRBV7-2,TRBJ2-7,.,few,TGTGCCAGCAGCTTAAGAATGGCCTACGAGCAGTACTTC,CASSLRMAYEQYF
TRBV20-1,TRBJ2-5,TRBD2,few,TGCAGTGCCCGACCGGGACTAGCGGCAGAGACCCAGTACTTC,CSARPGLAAETQYF
TRBV10-3,TRBJ2-3,.,.,TGTGCCATCAGTAGCCCTAGCACAGATACGCAGTATTTT,CAISSPSTDTQYF